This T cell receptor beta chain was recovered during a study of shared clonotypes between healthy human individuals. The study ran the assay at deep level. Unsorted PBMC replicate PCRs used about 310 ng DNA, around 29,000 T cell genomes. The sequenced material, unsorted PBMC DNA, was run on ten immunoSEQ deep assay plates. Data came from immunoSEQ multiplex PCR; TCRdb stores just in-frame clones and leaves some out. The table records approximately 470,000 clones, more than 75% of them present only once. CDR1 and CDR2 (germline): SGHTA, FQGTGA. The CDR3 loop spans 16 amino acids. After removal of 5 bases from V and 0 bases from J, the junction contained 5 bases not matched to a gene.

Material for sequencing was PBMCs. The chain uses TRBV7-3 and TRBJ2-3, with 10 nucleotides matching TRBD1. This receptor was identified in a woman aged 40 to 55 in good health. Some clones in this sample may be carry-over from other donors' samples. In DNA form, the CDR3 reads TGTGCCAGCAGCGCGGACAGGGGGGGAAGCACAGATACGCAGTATTTT. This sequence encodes CASSADRGGSTDTQYF. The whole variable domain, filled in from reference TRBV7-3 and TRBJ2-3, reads GAGVSQTPSNKVTEKGKYVELRCDPISGHTALYWYRQSLGQGPEFLIYFQGTGAADDSGLPNDRFFAVRPEGSVSTLKIQRTERGDSAVYLCASSADRGGSTDTQYFGPGTRLTVL.